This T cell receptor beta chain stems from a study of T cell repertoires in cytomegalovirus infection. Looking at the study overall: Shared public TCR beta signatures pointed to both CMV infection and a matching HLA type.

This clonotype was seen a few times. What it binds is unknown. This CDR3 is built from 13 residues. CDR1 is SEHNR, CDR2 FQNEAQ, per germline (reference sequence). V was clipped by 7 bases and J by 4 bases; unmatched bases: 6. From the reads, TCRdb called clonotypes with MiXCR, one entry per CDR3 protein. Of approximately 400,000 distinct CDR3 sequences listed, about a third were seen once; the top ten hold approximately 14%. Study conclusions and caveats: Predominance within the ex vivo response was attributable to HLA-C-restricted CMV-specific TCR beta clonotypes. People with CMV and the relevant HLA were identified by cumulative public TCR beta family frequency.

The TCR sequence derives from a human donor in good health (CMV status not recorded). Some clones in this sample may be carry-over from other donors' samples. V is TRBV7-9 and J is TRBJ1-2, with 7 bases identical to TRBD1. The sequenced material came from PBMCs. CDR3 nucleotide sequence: TGTGCCAGCATACCAGGGGGTCTCTATGGCTACACCTTC. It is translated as CASIPGGLYGYTF.